Listed here are 30 T cell receptor beta chains from one sample, sequenced in a study of cytomegalovirus exposure and HLA in healthy donors. PCR employed 60 Vbeta and 13 Jbeta primers. The data were produced by immunoSEQ multiplex PCR, yet TCRdb's version contains in-frame clones alone and is incomplete. The table has about 54,000 clones, approximately 81% seen once. The sequencing sample was made of PBMCs. The receptors were gathered from a woman between 18 and 29 years old in good health and CMV-seronegative.

This sequence joins TRBV5-1 and TRBJ2-7; 11 bases map to TRBD2. The CDR3 is 15 residues long. In germline, CDR1 is SGHRS, CDR2 YFSETQ. V was pared by 2 bases and J by 3 bases, with 4 bases of the junction left unmatched. The CDR3 bases are TGCGCCAGCAGCTTTTTACTAGCGGGGGACTACGAGCAGTACTTC. This codes for CASSFLLAGDYEQYF.

The chain recombines TRBV4-1 with TRBJ1-5, with TRBD1 as a possible D gene (5 bases). CDR3 length: 16 residues. Trimming shortened V by 1 base and J by 0 bases, and 10 bases separated the two germline ends. Germline loops: CDR1 MGHRA, CDR2 YSYEKL. The CDR3 spells CASSQGQGYSNQPQHF. In DNA form, the CDR3 reads TGCGCCAGCAGCCAAGGGCAGGGCTATAGCAATCAGCCCCAGCATTTT.

The chain couples TRBV11-2 to TRBJ1-5, with TRBD1 identical over 8 bases. V lost 6 bases and J lost 2; bases outside the gene matches: 9. Germline loops: CDR1 SGHAT, CDR2 FQNNGV. This CDR3 has 16 amino acids. The CDR3 region has the DNA TGTGCCAGCAGTGCGCAGGGGGCGGGAGGCAATCAGCCCCAGCATTTT. It yields the protein CASSAQGAGGNQPQHF.

This clone was found a few times. The gene calls are TRBV27 and TRBJ1-1; D gene ambiguous. V was shortened by 0 bases and J by 4 bases, with 6 bases between the two germline ends. CDR1 and CDR2 from the germline V gene are MNHEY and SMNVEV (reference sequence). This CDR3 comprises 13 residues. Here the CDR3 reads CASSLSDFTEAFF. The CDR3, as DNA: TGTGCCAGCAGTTTATCGGACTTCACTGAAGCTTTCTTT.

The chain employs TRBV28 and TRBJ2-7; D is unresolved. Germline values: CDR1 MDHEN, CDR2 SYDVKM. With 4 bases removed from V and 5 bases from J, the gap between germline ends came to 18 bases. CDR3 size: 15 residues. The DNA for the CDR3 is TGTGCCAGCAGTTCATCCTCGGCGGTCCGCAACGAGCAGTACTTC. It yields the protein CASSSSSAVRNEQYF.

This clone was detected once. The rearrangement uses TRBV29-1 and TRBJ2-1, with 7 nucleotides matching TRBD1. Germline lookup yields CDR1 SQVTM and CDR2 ANQGSEA. The CDR3 is 13 residues long. J lost 7 bases, V lost 2 bases, and 5 bases had no gene match. Here the CDR3 reads CSVEQQGVNEQFF. In DNA form, the CDR3 reads TGCAGCGTTGAACAGCAGGGGGTAAATGAGCAGTTCTTC.

This chain uses TRBV30 with TRBJ2-5; a weak D match, TRBD2 (7 bases). Per the germline V gene, CDR1 is GTSNPN and CDR2 is SVGIG (reference sequence). This CDR3 region has 15 residues. V lost 4 bases and J lost 5, with 20 bases in between. Written as DNA, the CDR3 is TGTGCCTGGATAATTAACCGGGGGGCTAGGGAGACCCAGTACTTC. It is translated as CAWIINRGARETQYF.

In this sample, this clone turned up once. The chain joins TRBV28 to TRBJ2-4; weak D call: TRBD1 (5 bases). The germline V and J ends were trimmed by 6 bases and 12 bases, with 18 bases remaining between them. This CDR3 spans 13 amino acids. Germline CDR1 reads MDHEN; CDR2 reads SYDVKM. CDR3 protein: CASSLTGFGSQYF. Here the CDR3 DNA reads TGTGCCAGCAGCCTAACAGGTTTTGGCAGTCAGTACTTC.

Note on this clone: The junction and the germline gene differ at one end; a read error may be behind it. This chain links TRBV28 with TRBJ2-4; possible D gene TRBD2, 6 bases. The germline V gene encodes CDR1 MDHEN and CDR2 SYDVKM. CDR3 size: 17 residues. CDR3 loop: CASTRGWGDPAKNSQYF. In DNA, the CDR3 is TGTGCCAGCACTAGAGGTTGGGGGGATCCAGCCAAAAACAGTCAGTACTTC.

The chain is built from TRBV5-1 and TRBJ2-7; the match to TRBD2 covers 10 bases. The CDR3 is made up of 17 amino acids. The germline CDR1 and CDR2 sequences are SGHRS and YFSETQ. Trimming cost V 0 bases and J 4 bases; bases outside gene matches: 10. The CDR3 here is CASSLELAGSRLYEQYF. The CDR3 coding sequence is TGCGCCAGCAGCTTGGAACTAGCGGGATCTCGTCTTTACGAGCAGTACTTC.

The gene calls are TRBV5-1 and TRBJ2-5, with D possibly being TRBD1 (5 bases). Germline assignment: CDR1 SGHRS and CDR2 YFSETQ. The CDR3 length is 13 residues. V was cut by 6 bases and J by 5 bases, with 14 bases left in between. The CDR3 DNA reads TGCGCCAGCAACCTAGGGGTAGGGGAGACCCAGTACTTC. Translated, it gives CASNLGVGETQYF.

The chain has TRBV7-8 and TRBJ2-7; 10 nucleotides agree with TRBD2. CDR1 and CDR2 (germline): SGHVS, FQNEAQ. Trimming cost V 5 bases and J 2 bases; bases outside gene matches: 3. The CDR3 sequence is 14 residues long. Here the CDR3 reads CASSKRGGAYEQYF. In DNA, the CDR3 is TGTGCCAGCAGCAAGCGGGGGGGGGCCTACGAGCAGTACTTC.

The V and J genes are TRBV19 and TRBJ2-3, with 7 bases identical to TRBD2. V dropped 3 bases and J dropped 6; count of bases not matched to a gene: 9. The germline V gene has CDR1 LNHDA and CDR2 SQIVND (reference sequence). CDR3 size: 15 residues. The CDR3 bases are TGTGCCAGTAGTATGGAAGCGGGACCCCCCGATACGCAGTATTTT. As protein: CASSMEAGPPDTQYF.

This rearrangement joins TRBV6-1 to TRBJ2-5; D remains ambiguous. There are 12 residues in the CDR3. Germline CDR1 is MNHNS and CDR2 is SASEGT. The V and J ends lost 4 bases and 5 bases respectively, with 8 bases between them. CDR3 nucleotides: TGTGCCAGCAGTGTTTTGGAGGAGACCCAGTACTTC. Amino acid sequence: CASSVLEETQYF.

The rearrangement joins TRBV18 to TRBJ1-5, with D uncertain. This CDR3 comprises 14 residues. Germline lookup yields CDR1 KGHSH and CDR2 LQKENI. Trimming cost V 6 bases and J 8 bases, with 17 bases left between them. The CDR3 loop reads CASSLRPGSEPQHF. CDR3 nucleotide sequence: TGTGCCAGCTCTCTCCGGCCGGGTTCGGAGCCCCAGCATTTT.

This clone appeared a few times. The chain joins TRBV10-1 to TRBJ1-1, with 9 positions matching TRBD1. The germline V gene encodes CDR1 WNHNN and CDR2 SYGVQD (reference sequence). The V gene end was trimmed by 6 bases and the J gene end by 7 bases; junction bases not matched to a gene: 9. This CDR3 contains 14 residues. The CDR3 protein is CASRLNRGQGEAFF. The CDR3 DNA reads TGCGCCAGCAGACTAAACAGGGGGCAAGGTGAAGCTTTCTTT.

The gene calls are TRBV7-8 and TRBJ1-1; 7 positions agree with TRBD1. V was clipped by 3 bases and J by 1 base; unmatched bases: 11. Germline values: CDR1 SGHVS, CDR2 FQNEAQ. The CDR3 runs to 17 residues. The CDR3 here is CASSFRPRQGRNTEAFF. CDR3 nucleotides: TGTGCCAGCAGCTTCCGGCCCCGACAGGGCCGGAACACTGAAGCTTTCTTT.

The rearrangement uses TRBV5-5 and TRBJ1-3, with 8 bases matching TRBD1. CDR1 SGHKS and CDR2 YYEKEE come from the germline V gene (reference sequence). The trim removed 9 bases at V and 0 bases at J, leaving 8 bases unmatched. The CDR3 loop spans 15 amino acids. Here the CDR3 DNA reads TGTGCCACCCAGGGGGCGCCGAGCTCTGGAAACACCATATATTTT. Residues: CATQGAPSSGNTIYF.

This clone appeared a single time. The chain combines TRBV6-6 with TRBJ2-3, with 8 bases fitting TRBD2. Germline CDR1 reads MNHNY; CDR2 reads SVGAGI (reference sequence). This CDR3 comprises 14 residues. The J segment lost 8 bases and the V segment lost 4 bases, leaving 8 bases of the junction unmatched. The CDR3 coding sequence is TGTGCCAGCAGTTCCACTGCGGGAGGTAGTACGCAGTATTTT. Its translation is CASSSTAGGSTQYF.

The chain links TRBV7-9 to TRBJ2-1; 10 nucleotides line up with TRBD2. The length of the CDR3 is 16 residues. The germline V gene has CDR1 SEHNR and CDR2 FQNEAQ (reference sequence). The V and J ends lost 2 bases and 1 base, in that order; junction bases with no gene match: 2. The CDR3 DNA reads TGTGCCAGCAGCTTATTAGCGGGAGGTTCCTACAATGAGCAGTTCTTC. It yields the protein CASSLLAGGSYNEQFF. Full variable domain (remainder filled in from reference TRBV7-9 and TRBJ2-1): DTGVSQNPRHKITKRGQNVTFRCDPISEHNRLYWYRQTLGQGPEFLTYFQNEAQLEKSRLLSDRFSAERPKGSFSTLEIQRTEQGDSAMYLCASSLLAGGSYNEQFFGPGTRLTVL.

The V gene is TRBV27, the J gene TRBJ1-6, with a possible D match to TRBD1 (6 bases). The CDR3 covers 16 residues. Looked up from germline, CDR1 is MNHEY and CDR2 is SMNVEV (reference sequence). V shed 6 bases and J shed 1 base, with 13 bases lying between them. The CDR3 reads CASSPTGSSYNSPLHF. CDR3 sequence (DNA): TGTGCCAGCAGCCCAACAGGGAGTTCCTATAATTCACCCCTCCACTTT.

This clone was counted only a few times. The rearrangement links TRBV9 to TRBJ2-5; no firm D call. The J call is in doubt because the DNA end fits TRBJ2-7 better. CDR1 and CDR2 (germline): SGDLS, YYNGEE. The CDR3 is made up of 14 amino acids. The CDR3 region has the DNA TGTGCCAGCAGCGTAGACCCTAACTCCTACGAGCAGTACTTC. Residues: CASSVDPNSYEQYF.

Here the CDR3 DNA reads TGTGCCAGCAGACGTCTAGCGGGGGCAACAGATACGCAGTATTTT. Translating gives CASRRLAGATDTQYF. The rearrangement joins TRBV7-8 to TRBJ2-3; 10 bases agree with TRBD2. CDR1 is SGHVS, CDR2 FQNEAQ, per germline. V shed 6 bases, J shed 3 bases, and the junction held 6 bases outside the gene matches. CDR3 length equals 15 residues.

The rearrangement links TRBV15 to TRBJ1-1; TRBD1 matches at 7 bases. J gave up 5 bases and V 3 bases, and 15 bases lay outside the gene matches. This CDR3 comprises 17 residues. Germline V gene sequence: CDR1 LNHNV, CDR2 YYDKDF (reference sequence). CDR3 nucleotide sequence: TGTGCCACCAGCAGTGATGGAGGGGGCAAGGTGAGAACTGAAGCTTTCTTT. Amino acid sequence: CATSSDGGGKVRTEAFF.

This clone was detected only a few times. The chain is built from TRBV5-1 and TRBJ1-2; 12 bases are a match to TRBD1. Germline lookup yields CDR1 SGHRS and CDR2 YFSETQ. V shed 4 bases and J 7 bases; nucleotides not matched to a gene: 11. The CDR3 consists of 16 residues. CDR3 amino acids: CASSASPGQGARGYTF. CDR3 sequence (DNA): TGCGCCAGCAGCGCCTCTCCGGGACAGGGGGCGCGTGGCTACACCTTC.

This chain joins TRBV27 and TRBJ2-1, with 10 nucleotides matching TRBD2. V trimming: 10 bases; J trimming: 2 bases; junction bases outside the gene matches: 17. The CDR3 extends over 18 amino acids. The germline CDR1 and CDR2 sequences are MNHEY and SMNVEV (reference sequence). The CDR3 DNA reads as TGTGCCACCGCATATAATCCGGGACTAGCGATTCCCTACAATGAGCAGTTCTTC. This gives the protein CATAYNPGLAIPYNEQFF.

This clone was detected a few times. The chain couples TRBV5-1 to TRBJ1-1, with TRBD1 matching over 8 bases. This CDR3 contains 14 residues. Germline trimming cut 1 base from V and 5 bases from J; bases unmatched to any gene: 4. Per germline, CDR1 SGHRS and CDR2 YFSETQ. The CDR3 bases are TGCGCCAGCAGCTTGCAGGGGGCTAGGACTGAAGCTTTCTTT. Amino acid sequence: CASSLQGARTEAFF.

The chain links TRBV7-3 to TRBJ2-1; possible D gene TRBD2, 5 bases. Germline CDR1 is SGHTA and CDR2 is FQGTGA. The V and J ends lost 2 bases and 8 bases respectively, with 7 bases between them. The CDR3 runs 12 residues. This CDR3 is CASSLYGDEQFF. The CDR3 region has the DNA TGTGCCAGCAGCTTATACGGGGATGAGCAGTTCTTC.

The chain couples TRBV14 to TRBJ2-1, with 16 bases identical to TRBD2. CDR3 length: 18 amino acids. The ends lost 4 bases at V and 1 base at J; junction bases unmatched: 4. Per the germline V gene, CDR1 is SGHDN and CDR2 is FVKESK. Written as DNA, the CDR3 is TGTGCCAGCAGCCTAGGGACTAGCGGGAGGGGATCCTACAATGAGCAGTTCTTC. It encodes CASSLGTSGRGSYNEQFF.

The rearrangement joins TRBV6-1 to TRBJ1-2; possibly TRBD1 for D (6 bases). V dropped 0 bases and J dropped 10 bases, with 18 bases sitting between them. CDR1 and CDR2 from the germline V gene are MNHNS and SASEGT. The CDR3 length is 15 residues. The CDR3 bases are TGTGCCAGCAGTGAAGCGCTGGGGGCAGGCTCGACCTACACCTTC. Its protein is CASSEALGAGSTYTF.